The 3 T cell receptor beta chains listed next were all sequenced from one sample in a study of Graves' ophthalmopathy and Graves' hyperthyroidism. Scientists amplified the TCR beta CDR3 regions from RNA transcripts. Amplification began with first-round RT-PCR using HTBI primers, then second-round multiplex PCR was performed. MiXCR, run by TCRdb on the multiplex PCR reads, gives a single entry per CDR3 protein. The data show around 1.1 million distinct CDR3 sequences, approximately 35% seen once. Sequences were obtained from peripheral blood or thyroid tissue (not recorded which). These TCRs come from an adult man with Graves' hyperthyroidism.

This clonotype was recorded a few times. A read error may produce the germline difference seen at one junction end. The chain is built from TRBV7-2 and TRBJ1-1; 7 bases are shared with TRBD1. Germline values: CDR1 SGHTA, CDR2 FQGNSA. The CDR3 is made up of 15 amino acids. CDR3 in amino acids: CASSLEGGYGTEASF. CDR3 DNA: TGTGCCAGCAGCTTAGAAGGGGGCTACGGCACTGAGGCTTCCTTT.

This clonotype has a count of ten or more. CDR3 DNA sequence: TGTGCCAGTAGTATTCTAACAGGAGATAATTCACCCCTCCACTTT. Protein: CASSILTGDNSPLHF. The chain has TRBV19 and TRBJ1-6; D perhaps matches TRBD1 (5 bases). Per the germline V gene, CDR1 is LNHDA and CDR2 is SQIVND (reference sequence). The CDR3 is 15 residues long. Trimming removed 3 bases from V and 5 bases from J, with 11 bases in between. The variable domain in full, completed from reference TRBV19 and TRBJ1-6, reads DGGITQSPKYLFRKEGQNVTLSCEQNLNHDAMYWYRQDPGQGLRLIYYSQIVNDFQKGDIAEGYSVSREKKESFPLTVTSAQKNPTAFYLCASSILTGDNSPLHFGNGTRLTVT.

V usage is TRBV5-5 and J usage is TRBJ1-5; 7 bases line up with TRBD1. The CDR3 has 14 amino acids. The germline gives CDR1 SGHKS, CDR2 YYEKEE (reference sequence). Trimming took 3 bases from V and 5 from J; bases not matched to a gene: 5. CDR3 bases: TGTGCCAGCAGCTGTACAGGGGTCCATCAGCCCCAGCATTTT. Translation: CASSCTGVHQPQHF.